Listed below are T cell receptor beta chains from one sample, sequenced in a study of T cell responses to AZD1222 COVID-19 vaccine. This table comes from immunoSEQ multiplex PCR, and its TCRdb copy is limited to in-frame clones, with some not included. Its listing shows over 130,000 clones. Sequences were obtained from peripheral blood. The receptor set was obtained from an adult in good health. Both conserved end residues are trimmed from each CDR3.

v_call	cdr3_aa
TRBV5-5	ASSLVAANYGYT
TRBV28	ASRARSEGEAF
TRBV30	AWRRLGGTSPLH
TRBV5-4	ASSLVQVGGANVLT
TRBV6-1	ASSEILSYSNQPQH
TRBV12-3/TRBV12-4	ASSLMPAHGYT
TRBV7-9	ASSAETRNTEAF
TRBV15	ATSRDRTGLGNTIY
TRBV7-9	ASKGISGNTIY
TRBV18	ASSPQRTGGRETQY
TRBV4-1	ASSQPRGGGYGYT
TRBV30	AWSVTGLDTIY
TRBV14	ASSRNSNYGYT
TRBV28	ASRRQFQRSSYNSPLH
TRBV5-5	ASSLGVGYEQY
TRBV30	AWSVGAGGLYNQPQH
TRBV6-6	ASSYSGDRAGEQY
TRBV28	ASSFEVPVTEAF
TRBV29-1	SMGLSETQY
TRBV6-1	ASSREGGLYEQY
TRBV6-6	ASSSSGAGNNEKLF
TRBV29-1	SVDSFYGYT
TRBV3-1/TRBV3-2	ASSFVGSGANVLT
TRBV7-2	ASSLTLTGVGSPLH
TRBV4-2	ASSLGGDTEAF
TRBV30	AWSVLGLGGSKY
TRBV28	ASTQGSPSEAF
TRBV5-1	ASSLAPGRYTEAF
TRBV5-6	ASSLGQYTDTQY
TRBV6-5	ASRGQGNNEQF
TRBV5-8	ACDISWGDEQF
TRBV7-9	ASSFVSQNYGYT
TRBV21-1	ASSKAPGDNTEAF
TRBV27	ASSLEQGIGELF
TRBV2	ASSEQGLRNQPQH
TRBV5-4	ASSLVAVSGYT
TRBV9	ASSVTPGLVLTDTQY
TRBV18	ASSPGDGSYT
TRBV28	ASRLPGQDNQPQH
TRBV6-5	ASSSGQGLQPQH
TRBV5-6	ASSLDRGEPSNQPQH
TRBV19	ASSIQAPRGLAGPQETQY
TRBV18	ASSPPPGTKLF
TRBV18	ASSPDRAWNTEAF
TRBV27	ASSFSGQGNSPLH
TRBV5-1	ASSLYGDSIQETQY
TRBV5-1	ASSSLGENTEAF
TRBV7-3	ASSSDGLASYNEQF
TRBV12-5	ASARTGVETEAF
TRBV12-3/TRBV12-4	ASSHTPPPAF
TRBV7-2	ASSLAMSRQPQH
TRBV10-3	AISEQAGGSTDTQY
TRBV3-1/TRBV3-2	ASSPIGGTDTQY
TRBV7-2	ASSLGLLNTEAF